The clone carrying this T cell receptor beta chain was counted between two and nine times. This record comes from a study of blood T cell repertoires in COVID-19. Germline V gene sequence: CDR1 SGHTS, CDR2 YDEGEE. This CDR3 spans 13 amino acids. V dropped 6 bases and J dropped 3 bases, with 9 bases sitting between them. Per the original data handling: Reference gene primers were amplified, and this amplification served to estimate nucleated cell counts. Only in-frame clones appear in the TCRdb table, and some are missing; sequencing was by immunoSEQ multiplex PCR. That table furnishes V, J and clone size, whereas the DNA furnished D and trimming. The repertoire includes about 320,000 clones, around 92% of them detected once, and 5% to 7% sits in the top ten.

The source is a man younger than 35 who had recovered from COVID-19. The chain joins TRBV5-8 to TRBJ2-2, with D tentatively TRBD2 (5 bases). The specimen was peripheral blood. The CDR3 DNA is TGTGCCAGCAACCGGGGAGACACCGGGGAGCTGTTTTTT. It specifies CASNRGDTGELFF.